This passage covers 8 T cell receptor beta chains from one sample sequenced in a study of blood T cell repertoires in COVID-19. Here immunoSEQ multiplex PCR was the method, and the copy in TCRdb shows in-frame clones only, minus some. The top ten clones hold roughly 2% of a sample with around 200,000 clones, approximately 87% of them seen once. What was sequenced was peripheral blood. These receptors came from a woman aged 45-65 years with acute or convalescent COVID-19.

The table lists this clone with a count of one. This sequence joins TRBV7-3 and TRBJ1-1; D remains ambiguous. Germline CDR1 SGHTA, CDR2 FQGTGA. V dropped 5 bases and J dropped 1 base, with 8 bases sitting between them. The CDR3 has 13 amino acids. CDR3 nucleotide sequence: TGTGCCAGCAGCCCAGGAAGGAACACTGAAGCTTTCTTT. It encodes CASSPGRNTEAFF.

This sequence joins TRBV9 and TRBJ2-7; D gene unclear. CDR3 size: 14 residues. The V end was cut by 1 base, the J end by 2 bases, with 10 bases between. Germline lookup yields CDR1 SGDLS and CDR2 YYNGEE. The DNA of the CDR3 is TGTGCCAGCAGCGTACTGCGGTTACCCTACGAGCAGTACTTC. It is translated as CASSVLRLPYEQYF.

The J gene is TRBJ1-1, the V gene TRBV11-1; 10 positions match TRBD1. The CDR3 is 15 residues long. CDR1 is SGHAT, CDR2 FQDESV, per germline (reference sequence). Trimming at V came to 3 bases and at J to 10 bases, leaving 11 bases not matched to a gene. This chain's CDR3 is CASSFRQGAIDGAFF. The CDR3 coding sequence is TGTGCCAGCAGCTTTCGACAGGGGGCGATTGACGGAGCTTTCTTT.

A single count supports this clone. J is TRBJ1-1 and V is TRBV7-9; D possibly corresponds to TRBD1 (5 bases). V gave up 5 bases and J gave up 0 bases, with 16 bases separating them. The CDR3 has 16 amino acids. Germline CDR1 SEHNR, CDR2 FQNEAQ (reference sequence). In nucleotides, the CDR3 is TGTGCCAGCAGCCGCCGGGGGGTAGGGATGAACACTGAAGCTTTCTTT. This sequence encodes CASSRRGVGMNTEAFF.

The CDR3 protein is CAWRPGQRNTEAFF. CDR3 nucleotides: TGTGCCTGGAGGCCGGGACAGAGAAACACTGAAGCTTTCTTT. J is TRBJ1-1 and V is TRBV30; 7 bases align to TRBD1. Germline loops: CDR1 GTSNPN, CDR2 SVGIG (reference sequence). Germline trimming cut 3 bases from V and 2 bases from J; bases unmatched to any gene: 6. The CDR3 extends over 14 amino acids.

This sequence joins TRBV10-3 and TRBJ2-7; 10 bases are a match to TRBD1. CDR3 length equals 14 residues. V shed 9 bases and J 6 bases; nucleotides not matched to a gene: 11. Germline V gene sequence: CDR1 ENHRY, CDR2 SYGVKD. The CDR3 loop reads CAISSTGGELEQYF. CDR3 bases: TGTGCCATTAGTTCGACAGGGGGCGAACTCGAGCAGTACTTC.

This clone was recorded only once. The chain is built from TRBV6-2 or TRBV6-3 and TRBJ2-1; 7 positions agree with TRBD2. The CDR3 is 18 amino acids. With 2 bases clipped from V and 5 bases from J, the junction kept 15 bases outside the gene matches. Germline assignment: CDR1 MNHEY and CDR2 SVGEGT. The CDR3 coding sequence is TGTGCCAGCAGTTACGCCGATCTAGCGGAATTCTTTAACAATGAGCAGTTCTTC. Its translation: CASSYADLAEFFNNEQFF.

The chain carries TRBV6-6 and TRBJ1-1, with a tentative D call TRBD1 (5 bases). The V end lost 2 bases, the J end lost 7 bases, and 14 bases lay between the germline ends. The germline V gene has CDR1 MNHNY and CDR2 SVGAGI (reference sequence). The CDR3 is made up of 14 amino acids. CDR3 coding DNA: TGTGCCAGCAGTTACGGGGCTGGGAGGGTTGAAGCTTTCTTT. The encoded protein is CASSYGAGRVEAFF.